The next 8 T cell receptor beta chains were all read from a single sample in a study of shared clonotypes between healthy human individuals. Method: immunoSEQ multiplex PCR; TCRdb's copy keeps in-frame clones and lacks some. This sample has around 530,000 clones, with roughly 79% found just once. The sequencing input was PBMCs. These receptors were obtained from a woman aged 35 to 49 in good health. Some clones in this sample may be carry-over from other donors' samples.

The chain employs TRBV5-1 and TRBJ2-7; tentative D call: TRBD1 (5 bases). The CDR3 is 14 amino acids. V dropped 4 bases and J dropped 1 base, with 12 bases sitting between them. CDR1 is SGHRS, CDR2 YFSETQ, per germline. The CDR3 DNA reads TGCGCCAGCAGCGGGGCAGCGCAATCCTACGAGCAGTACTTC. This encodes CASSGAAQSYEQYF. Complete variable domain (other parts from reference TRBV5-1 and TRBJ2-7): KAGVTQTPRYLIKTRGQQVTLSCSPISGHRSVSWYQQTPGQGLQFLFEYFSETQRNKGNFPGRFSGRQFSNSRSEMNVSTLELGDSALYLCASSGAAQSYEQYFGPGTRLTVT.

This chain links TRBV19 with TRBJ1-5; D gene ambiguous. CDR3 length: 14 amino acids. Trimming cost V 1 base and J 6 bases, with 10 bases left between them. In germline, CDR1 is LNHDA, CDR2 SQIVND (reference sequence). The CDR3 is CASSIGRGFQPQHF. The CDR3 coding sequence is TGTGCCAGTAGTATAGGACGAGGGTTTCAGCCCCAGCATTTT.

The V gene is TRBV7-8, the J gene TRBJ1-1; D unclear. Trimming shortened V by 8 bases and J by 1 base, and 11 bases separated the two germline ends. Germline loops: CDR1 SGHVS, CDR2 FQNEAQ. The CDR3 has 13 residues. CDR3 in amino acids: CASRPNRNTEAFF. For the CDR3, the DNA is TGTGCCAGCCGCCCGAACAGGAACACTGAAGCTTTCTTT.

The chain uses TRBV7-2 and TRBJ2-7; D ambiguous. The germline CDR1 and CDR2 sequences are SGHTA and FQGNSA. Between the trimmed V and J ends, which lost 3 bases and 4 bases, there was a span of 13 bases. The CDR3 runs 14 residues. The CDR3 DNA sequence: TGTGCCAGCAGCTTCTCCGGGTTGGGGTACGAGCAGTACTTC. Translation gives CASSFSGLGYEQYF. The full variable domain, with the rest looked up from reference TRBV7-2 and TRBJ2-7, is GAGVSQSPSNKVTEKGKDVELRCDPISGHTALYWYRQSLGQGLEFLIYFQGNSAPDKSGLPSDRFSAERTGGSVSTLTIQRTQQEDSAVYLCASSFSGLGYEQYFGPGTRLTVT.

This sequence joins TRBV25-1 and TRBJ2-4; D is perhaps TRBD2 (5 bases). From germline, CDR1 is MGHDK and CDR2 SYGVNS. Trimming cost V 3 bases and J 0 bases, with 9 bases left between them. This CDR3 has 15 residues. The CDR3 loop is CASSEAGTAKNIQYF. The CDR3 DNA reads as TGTGCCAGCAGTGAGGCGGGTACAGCCAAAAACATTCAGTACTTC.

The J gene is TRBJ1-3, the V gene TRBV9; no clear D gene. The CDR3 consists of 17 residues. Germline lookup yields CDR1 SGDLS and CDR2 YYNGEE. V lost 3 bases and J 4 bases, leaving 20 bases between the germline ends. The CDR3 protein is CASSADYGGLSGNTIYF. The CDR3 nucleotides read TGTGCCAGCAGCGCAGATTATGGTGGTTTGTCGGGAAACACCATATATTTT.

The chain uses TRBV18 and TRBJ1-4, with 11 positions matching TRBD1. The V gene's germline CDR1 is KGHSH and CDR2 LQKENI. Trimming took 8 bases from V and 7 from J; bases not matched to a gene: 3. The CDR3 runs 13 residues. The CDR3 loop reads CASKGQGVEKLFF. CDR3 DNA sequence: TGTGCCAGCAAGGGACAGGGGGTTGAAAAACTGTTTTTT.

V is TRBV28 and J is TRBJ2-1, with 10 nucleotides matching TRBD2. J lost 7 bases, V lost 2 bases, and 5 bases had no gene match. Germline V gives CDR1 MDHEN, CDR2 SYDVKM. The CDR3 length is 15 residues. The CDR3 DNA reads TGTGCCAGCAGTTTAATTACTAGCGGGAATAATGAGCAGTTCTTC. Its translation: CASSLITSGNNEQFF.